This TCR beta chain was found in a study of CD8+ T cells in alopecia areata (dated by TCRdb to between 2018 and 2020). With respect to the entire study: The treated patients, all with moderate-to-severe alopecia areata, were enrolled in an open-label pilot trial of oral tofacitinib given at 5 to 10 mg twice daily. Human TCRbeta sequencing covered scalp tissue and sorted CD4+ and CD8+ peripheral blood T cells from patchy and totalis/universalis alopecia areata patients and healthy controls. Scalp clonality was compared among normal scalp (n=4), patchy alopecia areata scalp (n=8), and alopecia totalis/universalis scalp (n=8). Biopsies were taken from tofacitinib-treated patients at baseline and again at 4 and 24 weeks into treatment, and several of those patients also had a later scalp biopsy. High-throughput TCRbeta sequencing was used to examine T cell clonal expansion in alopecia areata in both the C3H/HeJ mouse model and human patients. RNA was obtained with the PAXgene miRNA kit for fixed scalp, the miRNeasy kit for PBMCs, and the RNeasy kit for mouse skin. Amplification of TCRbeta CDR3 regions was done by immunoSEQ multiplex PCR using 35 Vbeta forward primers and 13 Jbeta reverse primers. In treated patients, disease severity was measured using the SALT score, which gives the percentage of scalp surface area affected. Tofacitinib was given for 6 to 18 months, followed by 6 months of follow-up off drug to assess delayed response and recurrence. General study outcomes and caveats: Scalp clonality and the number of expanded CD8+ clones among the top 100 scalp clones were significantly decreased by tofacitinib. Resident alphabeta T cells in normal human skin are also sequenced, complicating scalp TCR repertoire analysis, unlike mouse skin dominated by gammadelta T cells. Shared TCR sequences between patients were less evident than in mice, which may be partly attributable to HLA diversity in the patient population. Compared with normal scalp, lesional scalp had higher clonality and more expanded CD8+ clones, particularly in alopecia totalis/universalis, a pattern that suggests antigenic drive. Many expanded lesional clones persisted in scalp and blood during tofacitinib treatment, which may partly explain relapse after stopping treatment. Because the treated cohort was small and had only one nonresponder, larger studies are needed to examine links between baseline CD8+ expansion and response.

To note about this clone: Its cognate antigen has yet to be identified. Base qualities are not provided; no much larger clone lies one nucleotide away.

The library was generated by the immunoSEQ multiplex PCR assay. To provide template for TCR sequencing, every sample had RNA extracted and reverse transcribed into cDNA. First-strand cDNA was synthesized with SuperScript III using a 2:1 mix of oligo-dT and random hexamers. Amplification bias was assessed with a synthetic immune receptor repertoire, and residual bias was removed computationally. The authors' analysis ran thus. Raw reads were preprocessed for error removal, and CDR3 was defined according to IMGT conventions as running from the conserved cysteine to phenylalanine. Clonality was computed as 1 minus the Shannon entropy, with the entropy normalized by log2 of the number of productive unique TCRs. Whether scalp clones were CD4 or CD8 was inferred by matching scalp TCRbeta sequences against CD4 and CD8 repertoires sorted from blood. The table was pulled from immuneACCESS by TCRdb, which kept in-frame rearrangements only. Such tables lose some clones; where checked, under half of the loss comes from unresolved V genes, and the rest has no known cause. That table gives V, J and clone size, and the DNA gave D and trimming. For this sample there are about 280,000 clones; roughly 60% appear just once. The ten largest make up under 2% of the sample.

Taken from the germline V gene, the CDR1 and CDR2 loops are SGHRS and YFSETQ. V is shortened by 1 base, J by 5 bases, and the region joining them spans 15 bases. Measured from the cysteine to the phenylalanine, the CDR3 is 15 residues long. Only the CDR3 region is kept as DNA, spanning 45 bases read in frame from base 1. Explained via the paper, the time point label denotes: less than 30 weeks on oral tofacitinib. Taken with the paper, the label for treatment or condition translates to: oral pan-JAK inhibitor, 5-10 mg twice daily. Lesional scalp punch biopsies and peripheral blood were collected from alopecia areata patients. After PBMCs were isolated by density centrifugation and stained for CD3, CD4 and CD8, a FACSAria was used to sort CD4+ and CD8+ T cells.

This sample comprised CD4+ T cells sorted from blood, obtained at week 24, from a patient treated with tofacitinib. The clonotype was recovered from a human donor with alopecia areata. The rearranged chain carries TRBV5-1 and TRBJ2-5; TRBD1 might be the D gene, on 5 matching bases. The CDR3 protein sequence reads: CASSLSARVQETQYF. The DNA reads TGCGCCAGCAGCTTGTCGGCCAGGGTGCAGGAGACCCAGTACTTC.